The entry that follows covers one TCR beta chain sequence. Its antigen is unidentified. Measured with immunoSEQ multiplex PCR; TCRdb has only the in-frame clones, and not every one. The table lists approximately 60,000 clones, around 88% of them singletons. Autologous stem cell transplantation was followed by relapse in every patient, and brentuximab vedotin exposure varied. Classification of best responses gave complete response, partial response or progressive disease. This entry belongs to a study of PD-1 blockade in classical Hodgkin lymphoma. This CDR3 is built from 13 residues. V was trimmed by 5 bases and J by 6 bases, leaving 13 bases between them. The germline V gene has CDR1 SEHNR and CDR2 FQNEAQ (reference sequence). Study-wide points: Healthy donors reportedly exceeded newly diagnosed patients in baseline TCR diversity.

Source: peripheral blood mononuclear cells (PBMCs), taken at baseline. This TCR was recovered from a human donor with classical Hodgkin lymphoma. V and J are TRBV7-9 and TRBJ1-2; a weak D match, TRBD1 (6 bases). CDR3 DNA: TGTGCCAGCAGCAGGGACTCAGGGGATGGCTACACCTTC. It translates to CASSRDSGDGYTF.